This entry describes one T cell receptor (beta chain). These data originate in a study of blood T cell repertoires in COVID-19. The data were produced by immunoSEQ multiplex PCR, yet TCRdb's version contains in-frame clones alone and is incomplete. This table has some 150,000 clones, roughly 80% appearing once. This CDR3 region has 12 residues. Trimming pared 9 bases from V and 5 bases from J, leaving 10 bases between. In germline, CDR1 is KGHDR, CDR2 SFDVKD. This chain uses TRBV24-1 with TRBJ1-5, with no clear D. This receptor was identified in a woman older than 75 with acute or convalescent COVID-19. The sequencing input was peripheral blood. The CDR3 region is CATQMADQPQHF. The CDR3 DNA reads as TGTGCCACCCAAATGGCGGATCAGCCCCAGCATTTT.